A single sample gave rise to the 4 T cell receptor beta chains below, sequenced in a study of blood T cell repertoires in COVID-19. Assay used: immunoSEQ multiplex PCR; TCRdb lists only in-frame clones, some missing. This sample yields roughly 120,000 clones, of which around 90% are seen a single time; less than 3.5% belongs to the top ten. Input material: peripheral blood. The receptors were sampled from a woman aged 50 to 65 with acute or convalescent COVID-19.

The V call is TRBV18, the J call TRBJ1-6; the D is unclear. The CDR3 sequence is 13 residues long. V lost 1 base, J lost 13 bases, and 11 bases lay in between. Germline V lookup: CDR1 KGHSH, CDR2 LQKENI. In nucleotides, the CDR3 is TGTGCCAGCTCACCACGGGAGGGTGATCCCCTCCACTTT. Residues: CASSPREGDPLHF.

This clone was counted once. This chain connects TRBV18 to TRBJ2-3; TRBD2 might be the D (5 bases). Germline V gene lookup returns CDR1 KGHSH and CDR2 LQKENI. The CDR3 sequence is 13 residues long. V was trimmed by 0 bases and J by 6 bases, leaving 7 bases between them. This chain's CDR3 is CASSPPSVDTQYF. Written as DNA, the CDR3 is TGTGCCAGCTCACCACCTAGCGTGGATACGCAGTATTTT.

The rearrangement uses TRBV12-1 and TRBJ2-1; the table's D call TRBD2 went unverified against the DNA. TRBV12-1 is reported as a pseudogene. The CDR3 consists of 21 residues. CDR3 in DNA: TGTGCCAGCAGCTTTTTAGGCCACTGGGGGCTAGCGGGAGTTCTCGAGAATGAGCAGTTCTTC. It yields the protein CASSFLGHWGLAGVLENEQFF.

The chain recombines TRBV3-1 (or the pseudogene TRBV3-2) with TRBJ1-5; weak D call: TRBD1 (6 bases). The CDR3 contains 17 residues. The germline CDR1 and CDR2 sequences are LGHDT and YNNKEL (reference sequence). V was cut by 0 bases and J by 5 bases, with 17 bases left in between. CDR3 nucleotides: TGTGCCAGCAGCCAAGACCCCCGATCAGGGGCCGATCAGCCCCAGCATTTT. Protein: CASSQDPRSGADQPQHF.